This T cell receptor beta chain was profiled in a study of OX40 agonist ivuxolimab in advanced cancers. Study information: Given to patients was ivuxolimab, an agonistic anti-OX40 (CD134) antibody. Notes on the study in general: Low normalized T-cell clonal expansion was additionally recorded for some nonresponders.

As concerns this clone: Its specificity is not known.

The V end lost 3 bases, the J end lost 5 bases, and 16 bases lay between the germline ends. Germline CDR1 is LNHDA and CDR2 is SQIVND (reference sequence). The CDR3 extends over 15 amino acids. TCRdb's copy holds only in-frame clones and misses some; the assay was immunoSEQ multiplex PCR. This sample has about 42,000 clones, with nearly 90% found just once. Sequences were derived from CD4+ or CD8+ T cells sorted from blood, sampled in a trial of the OX40 agonist ivuxolimab. The chain uses TRBV19 and TRBJ2-5; the D call may be TRBD1 or TRBD2 (5 bases each). The sequence derives from an adult with an advanced solid tumor such as melanoma, head and neck, liver or kidney cancer. CDR3 bases: TGTGCCAGTAGTATCGACCCAGGGACGGCGGAGACCCAGTACTTC. As protein: CASSIDPGTAETQYF.